Described below is a single T cell receptor beta chain sequence and its context. The repertoire was sequenced with immunoSEQ multiplex PCR; TCRdb's copy has only in-frame clones and lacks some. The sample records about 3,400 clones, around 19% being singletons. These data originate in a study of sequential checkpoint blockade in melanoma. Looking at the study overall: Patients were randomized 1:1 to nivolumab-then-ipilimumab or ipilimumab-then-nivolumab first-line. Twenty-two patients had matched tumor biopsies before treatment and at week 13 after nivolumab or ipilimumab alone.

The V segment lost 2 bases and the J segment 5 bases; nucleotides outside the gene matches: 5. This CDR3 has 15 residues. Germline CDR1 LNHDA, CDR2 SQIVND (reference sequence). The treatment: randomized to nivolumab then ipilimumab (arm A) or the reverse (arm B). The chain combines TRBV19 with TRBJ1-2; 10 bases are shared with TRBD1. The sample consisted of tumor tissue (inferred from file names), taken from a patient given nivolumab and ipilimumab in sequence. The TCR sequence derives from a human donor with melanoma. The CDR3 bases are TGTGCCAGTAGTATACAGACAGGGGGCCGTTATGGCTACACCTTC. Protein sequence: CASSIQTGGRYGYTF.